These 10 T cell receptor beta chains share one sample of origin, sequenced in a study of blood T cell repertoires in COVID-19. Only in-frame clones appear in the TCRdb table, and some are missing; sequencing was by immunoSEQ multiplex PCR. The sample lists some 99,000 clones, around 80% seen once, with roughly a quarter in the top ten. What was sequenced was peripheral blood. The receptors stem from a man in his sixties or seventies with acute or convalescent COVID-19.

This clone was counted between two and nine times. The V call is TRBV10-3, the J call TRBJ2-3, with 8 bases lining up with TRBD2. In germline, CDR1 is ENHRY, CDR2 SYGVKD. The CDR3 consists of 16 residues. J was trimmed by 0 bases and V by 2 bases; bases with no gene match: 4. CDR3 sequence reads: CAISESASGSTDTQYF. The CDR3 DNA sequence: TGTGCCATCAGTGAGAGTGCTAGCGGGAGCACAGATACGCAGTATTTT.

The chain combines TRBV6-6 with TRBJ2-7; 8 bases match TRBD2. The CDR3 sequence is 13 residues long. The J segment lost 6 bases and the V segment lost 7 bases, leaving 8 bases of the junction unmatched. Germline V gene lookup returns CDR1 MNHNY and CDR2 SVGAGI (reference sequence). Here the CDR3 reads CASNLSGSGEQYF. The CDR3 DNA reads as TGTGCCAGCAACCTAAGCGGGAGTGGCGAGCAGTACTTC.

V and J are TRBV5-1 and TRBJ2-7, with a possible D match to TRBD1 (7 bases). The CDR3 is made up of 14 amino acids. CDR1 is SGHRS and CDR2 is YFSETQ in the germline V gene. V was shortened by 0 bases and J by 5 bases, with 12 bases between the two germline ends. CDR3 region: CASSLVQGGNEQYF. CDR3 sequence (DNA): TGCGCCAGCAGCTTGGTGCAGGGGGGAAACGAGCAGTACTTC.

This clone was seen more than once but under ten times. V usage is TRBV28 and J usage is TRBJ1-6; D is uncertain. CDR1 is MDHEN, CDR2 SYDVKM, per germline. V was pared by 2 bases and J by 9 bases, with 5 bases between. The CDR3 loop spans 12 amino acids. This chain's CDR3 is CASSLISSPLHF. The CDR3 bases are TGTGCCAGCAGTTTAATTAGTTCACCCCTCCACTTT.

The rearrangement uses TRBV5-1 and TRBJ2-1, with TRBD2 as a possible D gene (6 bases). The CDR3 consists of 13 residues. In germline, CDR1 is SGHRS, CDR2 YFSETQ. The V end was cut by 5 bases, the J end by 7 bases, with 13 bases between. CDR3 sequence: CASRFTAGNEQFF. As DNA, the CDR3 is TGCGCCAGCAGATTTACCGCGGGGAATGAGCAGTTCTTC.

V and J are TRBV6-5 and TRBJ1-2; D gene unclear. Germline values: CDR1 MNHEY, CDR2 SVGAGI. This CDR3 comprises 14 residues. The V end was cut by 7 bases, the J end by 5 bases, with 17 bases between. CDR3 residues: CASTFQGGRYGYTF. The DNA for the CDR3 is TGTGCCAGCACCTTCCAAGGCGGCCGTTATGGCTACACCTTC.

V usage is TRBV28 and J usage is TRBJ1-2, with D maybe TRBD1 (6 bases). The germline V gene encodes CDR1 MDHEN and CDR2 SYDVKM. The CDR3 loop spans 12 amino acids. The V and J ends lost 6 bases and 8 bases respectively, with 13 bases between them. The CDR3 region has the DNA TGTGCCAGCAGCCGGGGGGCAGAAGGCTACACCTTC. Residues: CASSRGAEGYTF.

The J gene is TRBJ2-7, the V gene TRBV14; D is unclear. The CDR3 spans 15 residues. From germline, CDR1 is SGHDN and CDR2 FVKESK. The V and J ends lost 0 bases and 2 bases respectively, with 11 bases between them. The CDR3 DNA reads TGTGCCAGCAGCCAAGACGAAGCGTTGCCCTACGAGCAGTACTTC. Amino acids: CASSQDEALPYEQYF.

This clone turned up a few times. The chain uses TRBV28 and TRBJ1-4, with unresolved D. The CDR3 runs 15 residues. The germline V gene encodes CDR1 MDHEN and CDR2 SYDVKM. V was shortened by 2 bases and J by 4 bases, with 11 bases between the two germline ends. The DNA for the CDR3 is TGTGCCAGCAGTTTAGTGCAGGCCTTTAATGAAAAACTGTTTTTT. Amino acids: CASSLVQAFNEKLFF.

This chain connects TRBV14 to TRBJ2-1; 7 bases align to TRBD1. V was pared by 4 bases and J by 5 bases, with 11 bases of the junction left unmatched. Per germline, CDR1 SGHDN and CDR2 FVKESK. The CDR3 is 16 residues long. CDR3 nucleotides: TGTGCCAGCAGCCGGGGACAGTCTATCCCTCACAATGAGCAGTTCTTC. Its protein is CASSRGQSIPHNEQFF. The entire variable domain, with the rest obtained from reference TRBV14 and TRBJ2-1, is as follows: EAGVTQFPSHSVIEKGQTVTLRCDPISGHDNLYWYRRVMGKEIKFLLHFVKESKQDESGMPNNRFLAERTGGTYSTLKVQPAELEDSGVYFCASSRGQSIPHNEQFFGPGTRLTVL.